These 17 T cell receptor beta chains were sequenced from one sample in a study of cytomegalovirus exposure and HLA in healthy donors. The method was immunoSEQ multiplex PCR; TCRdb's version includes in-frame clones alone and lacks a portion of them. Here the sample spans some 72,000 clones, 90% to 97% being singletons. Sequencing used PBMCs. These receptors all stem from a man aged 18-30 years in good health and CMV-seropositive.

This rearrangement joins TRBV6-1 to TRBJ1-5, with TRBD1 as a possible D gene (6 bases). CDR1 is MNHNS, CDR2 SASEGT, per germline. The CDR3 is 17 amino acids. V was pared by 3 bases and J by 2 bases, with 17 bases between. Here the CDR3 DNA reads TGTGCCAGCAGTGACCGGGGGGCAAGAGTTGGCAATCAGCCCCAGCATTTT. Translating it yields CASSDRGARVGNQPQHF.

The genes are TRBV7-2 and TRBJ2-5; perhaps TRBD2 as D (5 bases). The CDR3 extends over 15 amino acids. CDR1 SGHTA and CDR2 FQGNSA come from the germline V gene. The ends were cut back, 4 bases at V and 1 base at J, with 13 bases in the middle. The CDR3 DNA reads TGTGCCAGCAGCTCTAGGCGCGGGTTCCAAGAGACCCAGTACTTC. It yields the protein CASSSRRGFQETQYF.

This chain uses TRBV14 with TRBJ2-1, with D possibly being TRBD2 (5 bases). There are 18 residues in the CDR3. The germline V gene has CDR1 SGHDN and CDR2 FVKESK. V lost 3 bases to trimming and J lost 4 bases, with 22 bases between them. As DNA, the CDR3 is TGTGCCAGCAGCCAGGCCGGAAGCGGACCCTTACGGTACAATGAGCAGTTCTTC. It yields the protein CASSQAGSGPLRYNEQFF. The variable domain in full, with the rest retrieved from reference TRBV14 and TRBJ2-1, is EAGVTQFPSHSVIEKGQTVTLRCDPISGHDNLYWYRRVMGKEIKFLLHFVKESKQDESGMPNNRFLAERTGGTYSTLKVQPAELEDSGVYFCASSQAGSGPLRYNEQFFGPGTRLTVL.

This clone was recorded once. The J gene is TRBJ2-5, the V gene TRBV28, with TRBD2 identical over 7 bases. Germline V CDR1 and CDR2: MDHEN, SYDVKM. The CDR3 loop spans 13 amino acids. The V and J ends lost 7 bases and 5 bases, in that order; junction bases with no gene match: 7. CDR3 nucleotides: TGTGCCAGCAATCGCGGGAGTCGGGAGACCCAGTACTTC. Residues: CASNRGSRETQYF.

The rearrangement joins TRBV13 to TRBJ1-4, with D possibly matching TRBD1 (6 bases). Trimming took off 4 bases at V and 4 bases at J, with 13 bases between the two ends. This CDR3 contains 15 residues. The V gene's germline CDR1 is PRHDT and CDR2 FYEKMQ (reference sequence). CDR3 region: CASSSRQANNEKLFF. The CDR3 DNA is TGTGCCAGCAGCTCCCGACAGGCTAATAATGAAAAACTGTTTTTT.

The chain carries TRBV5-4 and TRBJ2-1, with D unresolved. This CDR3 contains 15 residues. The ends were cut back, 0 bases at V and 2 bases at J, with 9 bases in the middle. From germline, CDR1 is SGHNT and CDR2 YYREEE (reference sequence). Here the CDR3 DNA reads TGTGCCAGCAGCTTGGACAGTACCACCTACAATGAGCAGTTCTTC. Protein sequence: CASSLDSTTYNEQFF. Based on the CDR3 plus reference TRBV5-4 and TRBJ2-1, the full variable domain is ETGVTQSPTHLIKTRGQQVTLRCSSQSGHNTVSWYQQALGQGPQFIFQYYREEENGRGNFPPRFSGLQFPNYSSELNVNALELDDSALYLCASSLDSTTYNEQFFGPGTRLTVL.

V is TRBV6-5 and J is TRBJ1-1; the match to TRBD1 covers 8 bases. This CDR3 is built from 14 residues. Losses at the gene ends were 6 bases for V and 5 bases for J; bases not matched to a gene: 8. CDR1 MNHEY and CDR2 SVGAGI come from the germline V gene. DNA of the CDR3: TGTGCCAGCAGCGCTCCAGGGGGCCGAACTGAAGCTTTCTTT. Translating gives CASSAPGGRTEAFF.

This chain joins TRBV4-1 and TRBJ2-2; TRBD1 matches at 7 bases. CDR1 is MGHRA, CDR2 YSYEKL, per germline. CDR3 length: 16 residues. With 2 bases clipped from V and 3 bases from J, the junction kept 6 bases outside the gene matches. The DNA for the CDR3 is TGCGCCAGCAGCCAACTAACAGGGGTCGACACCGGGGAGCTGTTTTTT. Translating it yields CASSQLTGVDTGELFF.

V gene TRBV6-5 combines with J gene TRBJ2-7; a weak D match, TRBD2 (6 bases). CDR1 and CDR2 from the germline V gene are MNHEY and SVGAGI. The CDR3 spans 14 residues. Trimming pared 7 bases from V and 5 bases from J, leaving 18 bases between. DNA for the CDR3: TGTGCCAGCATGGAGGGTTGGTCGATCGACGAGCAGTACTTC. Residues: CASMEGWSIDEQYF.

V gene TRBV11-2 combines with J gene TRBJ1-5, with D possibly being TRBD1 (5 bases). The CDR3 totals 16 residues. Germline V gene sequence: CDR1 SGHAT, CDR2 FQNNGV. V lost 5 bases, J lost 4 bases, and 18 bases lay in between. The CDR3 is CASSPGLAGRNQPQHF. The CDR3 region has the DNA TGTGCCAGCAGCCCCGGGTTGGCAGGGCGAAATCAGCCCCAGCATTTT.

V usage is TRBV28 and J usage is TRBJ2-3, with a tentative D call TRBD2 (5 bases). V gave up 6 bases and J gave up 4 bases, with 17 bases separating them. The CDR3 is made up of 15 amino acids. Germline values: CDR1 MDHEN, CDR2 SYDVKM. CDR3 nucleotide sequence: TGTGCCAGCAGCCCCTTGCGGGTGACGTCAGATACGCAGTATTTT. This gives the protein CASSPLRVTSDTQYF.

The V and J genes are TRBV25-1 and TRBJ1-1; a possible D gene is TRBD1 (5 bases). The germline CDR1 and CDR2 sequences are MGHDK and SYGVNS. V dropped 4 bases and J dropped 0 bases, with 9 bases sitting between them. This CDR3 is built from 14 residues. The CDR3: CASSARGMNTEAFF. The CDR3 region has the DNA TGTGCCAGCAGTGCTCGGGGGATGAACACTGAAGCTTTCTTT.

The genes are TRBV6-5 and TRBJ2-1; 7 nucleotides align to TRBD1. Germline V lookup: CDR1 MNHEY, CDR2 SVGAGI. This CDR3 is 16 amino acids long. Trimming removed 0 bases from V and 6 bases from J; junction bases left unmatched: 8. For the CDR3, the DNA is TGTGCCAGCAGTTACTCCAGCGTCGCAGGGGGCAATGAGCAGTTCTTC. This translates into CASSYSSVAGGNEQFF.

The chain has TRBV9 and TRBJ2-3; D remains ambiguous. The V gene's germline CDR1 is SGDLS and CDR2 YYNGEE. The CDR3 is 13 amino acids. Trimming removed 0 bases from V and 4 bases from J, with 6 bases in between. The CDR3, as DNA: TGTGCCAGCAGCGTAGCCCCGGCAGATACGCAGTATTTT. Translated, it gives CASSVAPADTQYF.

The rearrangement joins TRBV4-2 to TRBJ2-7; 9 positions match TRBD1. V was pared by 3 bases and J by 6 bases, with 9 bases of the junction left unmatched. The germline V gene encodes CDR1 LGHNA and CDR2 YNFKEQ. The CDR3 has 15 amino acids. CDR3 DNA sequence: TGTGCCAGCAGCCAGGACAGGGACAGGGTCCCCGAGCAGTACTTC. Translating gives CASSQDRDRVPEQYF.

For the CDR3, the DNA is TGTGCCAGCCAGCCCACCTTACTAGCGGGAGTTATTGGGCAGTACTTC. Protein product: CASQPTLLAGVIGQYF. This chain joins TRBV28 and TRBJ2-7, with TRBD2 identical over 11 bases. With 8 bases clipped from V and 9 bases from J, the junction kept 18 bases outside the gene matches. In germline, CDR1 is MDHEN, CDR2 SYDVKM. The CDR3 runs to 16 residues.

The J gene is TRBJ2-6, the V gene TRBV18; D uncertain. Deletions cut 4 bases from V and 0 bases from J, with 22 bases between. The CDR3 runs to 20 residues. The germline CDR1 and CDR2 sequences are KGHSH and LQKENI. The CDR3 sequence is CASSLRRASIPGSGANVLTF. CDR3 nucleotides: TGTGCCAGCTCACTACGCCGCGCCTCAATCCCCGGCTCTGGGGCCAACGTCCTGACTTTC.